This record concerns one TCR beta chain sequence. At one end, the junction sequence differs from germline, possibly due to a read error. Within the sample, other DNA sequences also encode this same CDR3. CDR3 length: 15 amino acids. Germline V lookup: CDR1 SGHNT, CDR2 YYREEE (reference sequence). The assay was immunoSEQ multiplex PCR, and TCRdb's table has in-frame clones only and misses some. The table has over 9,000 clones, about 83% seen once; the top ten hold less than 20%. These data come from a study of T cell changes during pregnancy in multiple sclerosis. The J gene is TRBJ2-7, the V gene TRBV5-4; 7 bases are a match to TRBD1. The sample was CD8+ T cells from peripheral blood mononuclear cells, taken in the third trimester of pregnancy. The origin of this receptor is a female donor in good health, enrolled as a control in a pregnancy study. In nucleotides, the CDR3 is TGTGCCAGCAGCTTAGATTGGACAGGCCCCTACGAGCAGTATTTC. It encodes CASSLDWTGPYEQYF.